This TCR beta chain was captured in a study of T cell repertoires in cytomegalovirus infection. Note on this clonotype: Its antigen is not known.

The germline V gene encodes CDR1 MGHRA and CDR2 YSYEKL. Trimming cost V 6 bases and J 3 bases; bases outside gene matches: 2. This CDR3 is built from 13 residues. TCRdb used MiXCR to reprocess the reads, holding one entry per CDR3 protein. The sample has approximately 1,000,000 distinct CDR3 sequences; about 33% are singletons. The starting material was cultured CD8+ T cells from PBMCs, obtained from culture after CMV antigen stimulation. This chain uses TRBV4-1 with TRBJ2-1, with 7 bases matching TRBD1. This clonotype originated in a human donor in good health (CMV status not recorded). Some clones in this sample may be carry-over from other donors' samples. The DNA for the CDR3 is TGCGCCAGCAGAGACAGGGTCTACAATGAGCAGTTCTTC. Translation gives CASRDRVYNEQFF.